These T cell receptor beta chains were read from a single sample in a study of T cell responses to AZD1222 COVID-19 vaccine. The table came from immunoSEQ multiplex PCR; TCRdb's copy has only in-frame clones and leaves some out. Seen here are about 160,000 clones, over 75% observed once, and the top ten hold 6.5% to 7%. Here the sequenced sample was peripheral blood, taken on day 0 of AZD1222 vaccination. The receptors originated from an adult in good health. Both conserved end residues are part of each CDR3. A D gene is named only where the DNA matches it firmly. Clone size is given for some rows only: seen once, a few or many times, or a class if the clone is expanded.

J gene: TRBJ2-3
D gene: TRBD2
clone size: .
V gene: TRBV19
CDR3 protein: CASSIMRGTDTQYF
CDR3 DNA: TGTGCCAGTAGTATTATGCGGGGGACAGATACGCAGTATTTT

J gene: TRBJ2-5
D gene: .
clone size: .
V gene: TRBV6-5
CDR3 protein: CASSYSGTVQETQYF
CDR3 DNA: TGTGCCAGCAGTTACTCAGGGACTGTCCAAGAGACCCAGTACTTC

J gene: TRBJ1-6
D gene: TRBD1
clone size: .
V gene: TRBV5-1
CDR3 protein: CASSFGTGANSPLHF
CDR3 DNA: TGCGCCAGCAGCTTCGGGACAGGGGCAAATTCACCCCTCCACTTT

J gene: TRBJ2-5
D gene: .
clone size: .
V gene: TRBV10-3
CDR3 protein: CATARGERETQYF
CDR3 DNA: TGTGCCACCGCGAGGGGGGAGAGGGAGACCCAGTACTTC

J gene: TRBJ1-4
D gene: .
clone size: .
V gene: TRBV7-2
CDR3 protein: CASSFTGAGGEKLFF
CDR3 DNA: TGTGCCAGCAGCTTTACGGGGGCAGGTGGTGAAAAACTGTTTTTT

J gene: TRBJ2-2
D gene: .
clone size: .
V gene: TRBV11-2
CDR3 protein: CASSGTRGPGELFF
CDR3 DNA: TGTGCCAGCAGCGGGACAAGGGGACCCGGGGAGCTGTTTTTT

J gene: TRBJ1-6
D gene: .
clone size: .
V gene: TRBV7-2
CDR3 protein: CASSLVTGSWDNSPLHF
CDR3 DNA: TGTGCCAGCAGCTTAGTGACCGGTAGCTGGGATAATTCACCCCTCCACTTT

J gene: TRBJ2-3
D gene: .
clone size: .
V gene: TRBV5-4
CDR3 protein: CASRRGTSRGTDTQYF
CDR3 DNA: TGTGCCAGCAGACGAGGGACATCCAGGGGCACAGATACGCAGTATTTT

J gene: TRBJ2-5
D gene: TRBD2
clone size: .
V gene: TRBV19
CDR3 protein: CASSKGLAEETQYF
CDR3 DNA: TGTGCCAGTAGTAAGGGACTAGCGGAAGAGACCCAGTACTTC

J gene: TRBJ2-7
D gene: TRBD2
clone size: .
V gene: TRBV3-1/TRBV3-2
CDR3 protein: CASSQGLVNQLVLSFEQYF
CDR3 DNA: TGTGCCAGCAGCCAGGGACTAGTAAATCAATTAGTCCTCTCTTTTGAGCAGTACTTC

J gene: TRBJ2-7
D gene: .
clone size: .
V gene: TRBV7-9
CDR3 protein: CASIPQGGPYEQYF
CDR3 DNA: TGTGCCAGCATTCCCCAGGGGGGGCCCTACGAGCAGTACTTC

J gene: TRBJ2-7
D gene: .
clone size: .
V gene: TRBV19
CDR3 protein: CASSPGPGPHFSYEQYF
CDR3 DNA: TGTGCCAGTAGTCCGGGACCCGGGCCCCATTTTTCCTACGAGCAGTACTTC

J gene: TRBJ1-2
D gene: .
clone size: .
V gene: TRBV27
CDR3 protein: CASSLSPLDRGYTF
CDR3 DNA: TGTGCCAGCAGTTTAAGCCCCTTGGATCGGGGCTACACCTTC

J gene: TRBJ2-3
D gene: .
clone size: .
V gene: TRBV6-5
CDR3 protein: CASSYSTPVADTQYF
CDR3 DNA: TGTGCCAGCAGTTACTCGACACCCGTCGCAGATACGCAGTATTTT

J gene: TRBJ1-5
D gene: TRBD1
clone size: .
V gene: TRBV9
CDR3 protein: CASSVGQGADQPQHF
CDR3 DNA: TGTGCCAGCAGCGTAGGGCAGGGGGCAGATCAGCCCCAGCATTTT

J gene: TRBJ2-1
D gene: TRBD2
clone size: .
V gene: TRBV9
CDR3 protein: CASSVDPDPLAGGRYDEQFF
CDR3 DNA: TGTGCCAGCAGCGTAGACCCCGACCCCTTAGCGGGGGGGCGGTATGATGAGCAGTTCTTC

J gene: TRBJ1-5
D gene: .
clone size: .
V gene: TRBV15
CDR3 protein: CATSRATLNQPQHF
CDR3 DNA: TGTGCCACCAGCAGAGCAACTTTAAATCAGCCCCAGCATTTT

J gene: TRBJ2-2
D gene: TRBD2
clone size: .
V gene: TRBV5-6
CDR3 protein: CASSWGLAGGPGELFF
CDR3 DNA: TGTGCCAGCAGCTGGGGACTAGCGGGGGGTCCCGGGGAGCTGTTTTTT

J gene: TRBJ2-3
D gene: .
clone size: .
V gene: TRBV20-1
CDR3 protein: CSASGGHWDTQYF
CDR3 DNA: TGCAGTGCTAGTGGCGGGCACTGGGATACGCAGTATTTT

J gene: TRBJ2-1
D gene: .
clone size: .
V gene: TRBV3-1/TRBV3-2
CDR3 protein: CASSQDLRKEDEQFF
CDR3 DNA: TGTGCCAGCAGCCAAGATCTGAGAAAGGAGGATGAGCAGTTCTTC

J gene: TRBJ2-2
D gene: .
clone size: .
V gene: TRBV21-1
CDR3 protein: CASSKVTKTNTGELFF
CDR3 DNA: TGTGCCAGCAGCAAAGTGACTAAAACGAACACCGGGGAGCTGTTTTTT

J gene: TRBJ2-1
D gene: .
clone size: .
V gene: TRBV7-8
CDR3 protein: CASSFWRVGKVVDEQFF
CDR3 DNA: TGTGCCAGCAGCTTTTGGAGGGTTGGGAAGGTAGTCGATGAGCAGTTCTTC

J gene: TRBJ2-4
D gene: .
clone size: .
V gene: TRBV9
CDR3 protein: CASSVGGTLAKNIQYF
CDR3 DNA: TGTGCCAGCAGCGTAGGGGGGACCCTAGCCAAAAACATTCAGTACTTC

J gene: TRBJ2-1
D gene: TRBD1
clone size: .
V gene: TRBV27
CDR3 protein: CASRAGTGAYNEQFF
CDR3 DNA: TGTGCCAGCAGGGCCGGGACAGGGGCCTACAATGAGCAGTTCTTC

J gene: TRBJ1-6
D gene: .
clone size: .
V gene: TRBV5-5
CDR3 protein: CASSSSRTRGSPLHF
CDR3 DNA: TGTGCCAGCAGCTCCTCACGGACTCGGGGTTCACCCCTCCACTTT

J gene: TRBJ1-5
D gene: .
clone size: few
V gene: TRBV18
CDR3 protein: CASSPLRESNQPQHF
CDR3 DNA: TGTGCCAGCTCACCCCTCAGGGAGAGCAATCAGCCCCAGCATTTT

J gene: TRBJ1-2
D gene: .
clone size: .
V gene: TRBV6-1
CDR3 protein: CASSESEVSRRVYGYTF
CDR3 DNA: TGTGCCAGCAGTGAATCAGAGGTCAGCCGGCGGGTCTATGGCTACACCTTC

J gene: TRBJ1-2
D gene: TRBD1
clone size: .
V gene: TRBV5-5
CDR3 protein: CASSLGDSDPNYGYTF
CDR3 DNA: TGTGCCAGCAGCTTGGGGGACAGTGATCCTAACTATGGCTACACCTTC

J gene: TRBJ1-5
D gene: .
clone size: .
V gene: TRBV7-8
CDR3 protein: CASSPQGTSNQPQHF
CDR3 DNA: TGTGCCAGCAGCCCCCAGGGGACAAGTAATCAGCCCCAGCATTTT

J gene: TRBJ1-2
D gene: TRBD1
clone size: .
V gene: TRBV7-6
CDR3 protein: CASSSFGTDHYGYTF
CDR3 DNA: TGTGCCAGCAGCTCATTCGGGACAGACCACTATGGCTACACCTTC

J gene: TRBJ1-5
D gene: .
clone size: few
V gene: TRBV2
CDR3 protein: CASSETGRNQPQHF
CDR3 DNA: TGTGCCAGCAGTGAAACAGGCCGTAATCAGCCCCAGCATTTT

J gene: TRBJ2-3
D gene: TRBD1
clone size: .
V gene: TRBV3-1/TRBV3-2
CDR3 protein: CASSQITGTGPRDTQYF
CDR3 DNA: TGTGCCAGCAGCCAAATTACCGGGACAGGGCCTCGAGATACGCAGTATTTT

J gene: TRBJ2-5
D gene: TRBD1
clone size: .
V gene: TRBV7-6
CDR3 protein: CASSIPGQGASSMAQETQYF
CDR3 DNA: TGTGCCAGCAGTATCCCGGGACAGGGGGCATCGTCCATGGCGCAAGAGACCCAGTACTTC

J gene: TRBJ1-2
D gene: .
clone size: once
V gene: TRBV6-1
CDR3 protein: CASSEVAGAHGYTF
CDR3 DNA: TGTGCCAGCAGTGAAGTCGCAGGGGCGCATGGCTACACCTTC

J gene: TRBJ2-1
D gene: TRBD2
clone size: few
V gene: TRBV5-6
CDR3 protein: CASSLEGEGYNEQFF
CDR3 DNA: TGTGCCAGCAGCTTGGAAGGGGAGGGGTACAATGAGCAGTTCTTC

J gene: TRBJ1-5
D gene: TRBD1
clone size: .
V gene: TRBV19
CDR3 protein: CASTYPGGVQQPQHF
CDR3 DNA: TGTGCCAGCACCTATCCAGGGGGGGTCCAACAGCCCCAGCATTTT

J gene: TRBJ2-3
D gene: TRBD1
clone size: .
V gene: TRBV4-1
CDR3 protein: CASRRTGPDTQYF
CDR3 DNA: TGCGCCAGCAGGAGGACAGGGCCAGATACGCAGTATTTT

J gene: TRBJ2-1
D gene: .
clone size: once
V gene: TRBV14
CDR3 protein: CASSQVRGHEQFF
CDR3 DNA: TGTGCCAGCAGCCAAGTCAGGGGACATGAGCAGTTCTTC

J gene: TRBJ1-6
D gene: .
clone size: .
V gene: TRBV7-6
CDR3 protein: CASTPNQGFDYNSPLHF
CDR3 DNA: TGTGCCAGCACACCTAACCAGGGTTTCGATTATAATTCACCCCTCCACTTT

J gene: TRBJ2-6
D gene: TRBD2
clone size: .
V gene: TRBV5-6
CDR3 protein: CASSWASGGDLTNVLTF
CDR3 DNA: TGTGCCAGCAGCTGGGCTAGCGGGGGCGACCTGACCAACGTCCTGACTTTC